Listed here are 30 T cell receptor beta chains from one sample, sequenced in a study of radiotherapy plus CTLA-4 blockade in lung cancer. Some clones are missing from TCRdb's copy, which holds only in-frame ones; the method was immunoSEQ multiplex PCR. The sample carries 45,000 or so clones, 55% to 80% recorded once. Source: peripheral blood, taken from a patient treated with radiotherapy plus ipilimumab. The origin of the receptors is a human donor with non-small cell lung cancer who had a complete response to radiotherapy plus ipilimumab.

This rearrangement joins TRBV5-6 to TRBJ2-1; unclear D gene. This CDR3 has 11 residues. Germline loops: CDR1 SGHDT, CDR2 YYEEEE. V lost 6 bases and J 6 bases, leaving 7 bases between the germline ends. CDR3 sequence (DNA): TGTGCCAGCAAACTACGCAATGAGCAGTTCTTC. Translation: CASKLRNEQFF.

This chain uses TRBV7-2 with TRBJ1-6; 8 bases line up with TRBD1. The germline gives CDR1 SGHTA, CDR2 FQGNSA. Trimming cost V 2 bases and J 7 bases; bases outside gene matches: 1. The CDR3 loop spans 14 amino acids. The CDR3 DNA is TGTGCCAGCAGCTTATCAGGGGGCAATTCACCCCTCCACTTT. Its protein is CASSLSGGNSPLHF.

The rearrangement links TRBV28 to TRBJ1-2; 12 nucleotides agree with TRBD1. Germline V gene lookup returns CDR1 MDHEN and CDR2 SYDVKM. CDR3 size: 15 residues. V lost 4 bases to trimming and J lost 4 bases; unmatched junction nucleotides: 4. The CDR3: CASSSGTGGGYGYTF. The CDR3 bases are TGTGCCAGCAGTTCCGGGACAGGGGGCGGCTATGGCTACACCTTC.

This chain joins TRBV2 and TRBJ1-1; tentative D call: TRBD1 (6 bases). This CDR3 is built from 13 residues. Germline V gene sequence: CDR1 SNHLY, CDR2 FYNNEI. With 10 bases removed from V and 0 bases from J, the gap between germline ends came to 12 bases. The CDR3 nucleotides read TGTGCCAACAGACAGGCTATGAACACTGAAGCTTTCTTT. Translating gives CANRQAMNTEAFF.

The CDR3 loop is CASSLVPVAEETQYF. The CDR3 DNA is TGTGCCAGCAGCTTGGTTCCGGTGGCGGAGGAGACCCAGTACTTC. This chain joins TRBV5-5 and TRBJ2-5, with unresolved D. V was clipped by 0 bases and J by 5 bases, with 14 bases between them. The CDR3 covers 15 residues. Per germline, CDR1 SGHKS and CDR2 YYEKEE (reference sequence).

The gene calls are TRBV5-8 and TRBJ2-3; 7 bases are a match to TRBD1. Germline V gene sequence: CDR1 SGHTS, CDR2 YDEGEE. CDR3 length equals 14 residues. After removal of 2 bases from V and 8 bases from J, the junction contained 8 bases not matched to a gene. The CDR3 protein is CASSLPGQRSTQYF. CDR3 bases: TGTGCCAGCAGCTTACCGGGACAGAGGAGTACGCAGTATTTT.

The chain recombines TRBV25-1 with TRBJ1-1, with unresolved D. The CDR3 runs to 14 residues. The V end lost 5 bases, the J end lost 1 base, and 11 bases lay between the germline ends. Germline assignment: CDR1 MGHDK and CDR2 SYGVNS. The CDR3, as DNA: TGTGCCAGCAGTCGCGAGTATGGGAACACTGAAGCTTTCTTT. Its protein is CASSREYGNTEAFF.

This clone is deemed medium-sized. The V and J genes are TRBV7-9 and TRBJ2-7; D is ambiguous. Trimming removed 1 base at V and 6 bases at J, with 10 bases between. This CDR3 has 13 residues. CDR1 and CDR2 from the germline V gene are SEHNR and FQNEAQ (reference sequence). The DNA of the CDR3 is TGTGCCAGCAGCTTAGAACCGAGGCGCGAGCAGTACTTC. Amino acids: CASSLEPRREQYF.

This clone was seen a few times. The chain combines TRBV18 with TRBJ2-1, with D possibly TRBD1 on 6 matching bases. Trimming stripped 3 bases from V and 3 bases from J, with 18 bases between. Looked up from germline, CDR1 is KGHSH and CDR2 is LQKENI. There are 17 residues in the CDR3. CDR3 DNA: TGTGCCAGCTCACCCATACTCAGAAGGGGGTTCTACAATGAGCAGTTCTTC. Its translation is CASSPILRRGFYNEQFF.

The V and J genes are TRBV7-8 and TRBJ2-5, with D tentatively TRBD1 (6 bases). The DNA matches TRBJ2-7 better at its end, which makes the J call doubtful. The CDR3 consists of 13 residues. Germline values: CDR1 SGHVS, CDR2 FQNEAQ. This CDR3 is CASSSRTAYEQYF. The CDR3 DNA reads TGTGCCAGCAGCTCCCGGACAGCCTACGAGCAGTACTTC.

This clone was detected only once. DNA of the CDR3: TGTGCCAGCTCACCACCGGGCGGGGTCGGCAGGGAGCTGTTTTTT. Translating gives CASSPPGGVGRELFF. V gene TRBV18 combines with J gene TRBJ2-2; TRBD2 is a possible D gene (6 bases). V lost 0 bases and J lost 9, with 14 bases in between. This CDR3 is built from 15 residues. CDR1 and CDR2 (germline): KGHSH, LQKENI.

J is TRBJ2-2 and V is TRBV9; 9 nucleotides agree with TRBD1. The germline V gene has CDR1 SGDLS and CDR2 YYNGEE. Losses at the gene ends were 4 bases for V and 4 bases for J; bases not matched to a gene: 8. The CDR3 is 16 residues long. In DNA, the CDR3 is TGTGCCAGCAGCTCTCGGGACAGGGTCGTCACCGGGGAGCTGTTTTTT. Its protein product is CASSSRDRVVTGELFF. Supplemented by reference TRBV9 and TRBJ2-2, the full variable domain reads DSGVTQTPKHLITATGQRVTLRCSPRSGDLSVYWYQQSLDQGLQFLIQYYNGEERAKGNILERFSAQQFPDLHSELNLSSLELGDSALYFCASSSRDRVVTGELFFGEGSRLTVL.

The chain joins TRBV2 to TRBJ2-1; TRBD1 is a possible D gene (5 bases). Trimming left V 4 bases short and J 9 bases short, with 7 bases between. This CDR3 is built from 11 residues. The germline V gene encodes CDR1 SNHLY and CDR2 FYNNEI. CDR3 sequence (DNA): TGTGCCAGCAGTGGACAGTTTGAGCAGTTCTTC. Amino acids: CASSGQFEQFF.

A note on this clone: This sample also contains other DNA sequences that code for the same CDR3. The genes are TRBV21-1 and TRBJ1-6. TRBV21-1 is annotated as a pseudogene. The CDR3 is 16 residues long. The CDR3 DNA follows: TGTGCCAGCAGCAAAAAGGGAGGGCAGGCCAATTCACCCCTCCACTTT. Its translation: CASSKKGGQANSPLHF.

This clone came up once. This chain uses TRBV7-9 with TRBJ2-7, with D uncertain. Deletions cut 5 bases from V and 3 bases from J, with 5 bases between. Germline-derived CDR1 and CDR2 are SEHNR and FQNEAQ (reference sequence). This CDR3 comprises 11 residues. CDR3 nucleotide sequence: TGTGCCAGCAGCCCAGGCTACGAGCAGTACTTC. It codes for CASSPGYEQYF.

This sequence joins TRBV7-8 and TRBJ1-6, with D perhaps matching TRBD1 (5 bases). V lost 5 bases, J lost 11 bases, and 10 bases lay in between. There are 12 residues in the CDR3. Germline V gene lookup returns CDR1 SGHVS and CDR2 FQNEAQ. The CDR3 nucleotides read TGTGCCAGCAGCGCTTCGGGGGCACCCCTCCACTTT. This gives the protein CASSASGAPLHF. Full variable domain (rest looked up from reference TRBV7-8 and TRBJ1-6): GAGVSQSPRYKVAKRGQDVALRCDPISGHVSLFWYQQALGQGPEFLTYFQNEAQLDKSGLPSDRFFAERPEGSVSTLKIQRTQQEDSAVYLCASSASGAPLHFGNGTRLTVT.

The V call is TRBV5-5, the J call TRBJ1-1; no definite D call. Trimming cost V 0 bases and J 2 bases, with 8 bases left between them. The CDR3 covers 14 residues. Germline V gene data show CDR1 as SGHKS and CDR2 as YYEKEE (reference sequence). CDR3 nucleotides: TGTGCCAGCAGCTTGGGGGCAGGTAACACTGAAGCTTTCTTT. Translating it yields CASSLGAGNTEAFF. The complete variable domain, with remaining parts taken from reference TRBV5-5 and TRBJ1-1, reads DAGVTQSPTHLIKTRGQQVTLRCSPISGHKSVSWYQQVLGQGPQFIFQYYEKEERGRGNFPDRFSARQFPNYSSELNVNALLLGDSALYLCASSLGAGNTEAFFGQGTRLTVV.

The chain is built from TRBV7-2 and TRBJ2-1; 12 bases fit TRBD2. The CDR3 is 17 residues long. V was pared by 2 bases and J by 2 bases, with 4 bases of the junction left unmatched. Germline CDR1 is SGHTA and CDR2 is FQGNSA. CDR3 nucleotide sequence: TGTGCCAGCAGCTTAAGCCTAGCGGGGGGGCCCTACAATGAGCAGTTCTTC. This gives the protein CASSLSLAGGPYNEQFF.

This chain joins TRBV5-4 and TRBJ2-1; 8 bases line up with TRBD2. J gave up 10 bases and V 1 base, and 1 base lay outside the gene matches. This CDR3 region has 12 residues. Germline V gene data show CDR1 as SGHNT and CDR2 as YYREEE (reference sequence). This CDR3 reads CASSLTSGEQFF. The CDR3 nucleotides read TGTGCCAGCAGCTTGACTAGCGGCGAGCAGTTCTTC.

This chain uses TRBV5-1 with TRBJ2-5; D is unclear. The end of the DNA is better explained by TRBJ2-7, so the J call may be wrong. This CDR3 has 15 amino acids. CDR1 SGHRS and CDR2 YFSETQ come from the germline V gene. The CDR3 coding sequence is TGCGCCAGCAGCTTGGGACAAGCCCTCGCCTACGAGCAGTACTTC. This translates into CASSLGQALAYEQYF.

This chain connects TRBV5-6 to TRBJ1-2; D is possibly TRBD1 (6 bases). V was cut by 3 bases and J by 5 bases, with 14 bases left in between. The CDR3 totals 14 residues. CDR1 is SGHDT and CDR2 is YYEEEE in the germline V gene. The CDR3: CASSSEGTTYGYTF. In nucleotides, the CDR3 is TGTGCCAGCAGCTCCGAGGGGACAACGTATGGCTACACCTTC. Together with reference TRBV5-6 and TRBJ1-2, the CDR3 gives the full variable domain: DAGVTQSPTHLIKTRGQQVTLRCSPKSGHDTVSWYQQALGQGPQFIFQYYEEEERQRGNFPDRFSGHQFPNYSSELNVNALLLGDSALYLCASSSEGTTYGYTFGSGTRLTVV.

The chain couples TRBV7-9 to TRBJ2-2; TRBD1 matches 7 bases. This CDR3 is 15 amino acids long. Germline V gene data show CDR1 as SEHNR and CDR2 as FQNEAQ (reference sequence). With 6 bases clipped from V and 5 bases from J, the junction kept 9 bases outside the gene matches. The CDR3 here is CASRLTYRGTGELFF. DNA for the CDR3: TGTGCCAGCAGACTAACCTACAGGGGTACCGGGGAGCTGTTTTTT.

The chain combines TRBV19 with TRBJ2-2, with 8 positions matching TRBD1. The V segment lost 4 bases and the J segment 5 bases; nucleotides outside the gene matches: 6. The CDR3 is 15 residues long. Germline V CDR1 and CDR2: LNHDA, SQIVND (reference sequence). The CDR3 reads CASSTQGAPTGELFF. The CDR3 DNA sequence: TGTGCCAGTAGTACCCAGGGGGCACCTACCGGGGAGCTGTTTTTT.

CDR3 sequence reads: CAWKEGIWSYGYTF. Written as DNA, the CDR3 is TGTGCCTGGAAGGAGGGGATTTGGAGCTATGGCTACACCTTC. This sequence joins TRBV30 and TRBJ1-2; TRBD1 is a possible D gene (5 bases). Looked up from germline, CDR1 is GTSNPN and CDR2 is SVGIG (reference sequence). CDR3 size: 14 residues. The V and J ends lost 4 bases and 4 bases respectively, with 16 bases between them. Drawing the rest from reference TRBV30 and TRBJ1-2, the complete variable domain is SQTIHQWPATLVQPVGSPLSLECTVEGTSNPNLYWYRQAAGRGLQLLFYSVGIGQISSEVPQNLSASRPQDRQFILSSKKLLLSDSGFYLCAWKEGIWSYGYTFGSGTRLTVV.

The chain uses TRBV5-4 and TRBJ1-1, with TRBD1 as a possible D gene (6 bases). CDR1 SGHNT and CDR2 YYREEE come from the germline V gene (reference sequence). This CDR3 contains 15 residues. Trimming left V 4 bases short and J 5 bases short, with 18 bases between. CDR3: CASSLKSGVWTEAFF. The CDR3 region has the DNA TGTGCCAGCAGCCTAAAATCAGGGGTTTGGACTGAAGCTTTCTTT.

V is TRBV19 and J is TRBJ2-1; perhaps TRBD1 as D (5 bases). Trimming cost V 5 bases and J 5 bases, with 13 bases left between them. The germline gives CDR1 LNHDA, CDR2 SQIVND (reference sequence). The CDR3 length is 14 residues. The CDR3 DNA reads TGTGCCAGTAGTCAGGGCTCTTGGGACAATGAGCAGTTCTTC. Its protein product is CASSQGSWDNEQFF.

The chain is built from TRBV5-1 and TRBJ1-1; 7 bases line up with TRBD1. Per the germline V gene, CDR1 is SGHRS and CDR2 is YFSETQ. The length of the CDR3 is 13 residues. The V gene end was trimmed by 5 bases and the J gene end by 3 bases; junction bases not matched to a gene: 4. This CDR3 is CASREQGYTEAFF. The DNA of the CDR3 is TGCGCCAGCAGGGAACAGGGGTACACTGAAGCTTTCTTT.

The V gene is TRBV4-1, the J gene TRBJ1-4; TRBD1 is a possible D gene (6 bases). The CDR3 sequence is 15 residues long. Germline loops: CDR1 MGHRA, CDR2 YSYEKL. Trimming left V 1 base short and J 7 bases short, with 13 bases between. Written as DNA, the CDR3 is TGCGCCAGCAGCCAAGGCAGGGGTGGAGGTGAAAAACTGTTTTTT. Its protein product is CASSQGRGGGEKLFF.

The chain is built from TRBV7-9 and TRBJ2-3, with 10 bases identical to TRBD2. V lost 5 bases, J lost 6 bases, and 5 bases stayed unmatched. This CDR3 has 14 amino acids. The germline gives CDR1 SEHNR, CDR2 FQNEAQ (reference sequence). The CDR3 DNA reads TGTGCCAGCAGCGGACTAGCGGTCGGTGATACGCAGTATTTT. This sequence encodes CASSGLAVGDTQYF.

The sample holds one count of this clone. The rearrangement uses TRBV30 and TRBJ1-2, with D possibly matching TRBD1 (6 bases). The length of the CDR3 is 12 residues. Germline CDR1 GTSNPN, CDR2 SVGIG (reference sequence). V dropped 7 bases and J dropped 10 bases, with 19 bases sitting between them. CDR3: CALGGGGAAYTF. For the CDR3, the DNA is TGTGCCTTAGGTGGGGGGGGCGCAGCCTACACCTTC.